This T cell receptor (beta chain) was observed in a study of blood T cell repertoires in COVID-19. The CDR3 extends over 16 amino acids. Losses at the gene ends were 5 bases for V and 6 bases for J; bases not matched to a gene: 14. In germline, CDR1 is SNHLY, CDR2 FYNNEI. Profiling relied on immunoSEQ multiplex PCR, and the TCRdb table lists in-frame clones only, not all of them. The sample lists roughly 100,000 clones; 84% were seen once. The clonotype comes from a man aged 40-50 years with active or convalescent COVID-19. The chain employs TRBV2 and TRBJ1-1; 8 positions match TRBD1. The sequencing input was peripheral blood. Here the CDR3 DNA reads TGTGCCAGCAGTTCCGGGACAGGTGCCCAATGGGCTGAAGCTTTCTTT. It encodes CASSSGTGAQWAEAFF.